What follows describes a single TCR beta chain. The data stem from a study of T cells in tuberculosis. Method: immunoSEQ multiplex PCR; TCRdb's copy keeps in-frame clones and lacks some. This sample carries 54,000 or so clones, about 86% of them seen once, and the ten largest clones take more than 10%. V trimming: 5 bases; J trimming: 4 bases; junction bases outside the gene matches: 8. CDR1 is SGHTA, CDR2 FQGNSA, per germline. The CDR3 is 15 amino acids. Sorting used thawed, overnight-rested PBMC stained with anti-CD3, a viability dye and GMM-loaded CD1B tetramer. CD1B tetramers were loaded with Rhodococcus equi-derived C32 glucose monomycolate. PBMC for tetramer sorting were first depleted of CD14-expressing monocytes.

The V gene is TRBV7-2, the J gene TRBJ2-7; 10 nucleotides match TRBD2. The receptor was derived from an adult woman with latent tuberculosis. Sequencing was performed on CD1b-GMM tetramer-negative cells sorted from PBMCs. The CDR3 DNA sequence: TGTGCCAGCAGCACCGGAGGACTAGCGGCGTACGAGCAGTACTTC. Its translation: CASSTGGLAAYEQYF.